This passage covers 28 T cell receptor beta chains from one sample sequenced in a study of T cell responses to AZD1222 COVID-19 vaccine. Profiling relied on immunoSEQ multiplex PCR, and the TCRdb table lists in-frame clones only, not all of them. The table has under 200,000 clones, 90% to 95% seen once. Sequenced here: peripheral blood, sampled 28 days after the second AZD1222 dose. These TCRs come from an adult who received the AZD1222 COVID-19 vaccine.

This chain connects TRBV9 to TRBJ2-7, with D unclear. Trimming left V 2 bases short and J 0 bases short, with 12 bases between. This CDR3 spans 15 amino acids. CDR1 SGDLS and CDR2 YYNGEE come from the germline V gene. The CDR3 protein is CASSVGRGPSYEQYF. In nucleotides, the CDR3 is TGTGCCAGCAGCGTCGGGCGTGGCCCCTCCTACGAGCAGTACTTC.

V gene TRBV7-2 combines with J gene TRBJ2-7; D possibly corresponds to TRBD1 (7 bases). Germline CDR1 and CDR2: SGHTA and FQGNSA. Trimming took 5 bases from V and 6 from J, leaving 14 bases between them. The CDR3 has 13 amino acids. The CDR3 reads CASSAHQGGEQYF. For the CDR3, the DNA is TGTGCCAGCAGCGCACACCAGGGGGGCGAGCAGTACTTC.

This chain uses TRBV5-4 with TRBJ1-1; D perhaps matches TRBD1 (5 bases). Trimming took 4 bases from V and 4 from J, leaving 17 bases between them. The CDR3 totals 15 residues. CDR1 and CDR2 (germline): SGHNT, YYREEE (reference sequence). CDR3 nucleotides: TGTGCCAGCAGCCCCTCGACGCGGGGGAGCACTGAAGCTTTCTTT. Its translation is CASSPSTRGSTEAFF.

The chain uses TRBV6-5 and TRBJ2-7; 11 bases fit TRBD1. The J segment lost 6 bases and the V segment lost 2 bases, leaving 3 bases of the junction unmatched. The CDR3 has 14 residues. The germline gives CDR1 MNHEY, CDR2 SVGAGI. CDR3 loop: CASSYIGTGGEQYF. DNA of the CDR3: TGTGCCAGCAGTTACATCGGGACAGGGGGCGAGCAGTACTTC.

This chain uses TRBV7-3 with TRBJ2-3; 12 bases are shared with TRBD2. CDR3 length: 19 amino acids. Germline-derived CDR1 and CDR2 are SGHTA and FQGTGA. V trimming: 5 bases; J trimming: 0 bases; junction bases outside the gene matches: 12. CDR3 sequence reads: CASSRLGLAGGNSTDTQYF. The CDR3 nucleotides read TGTGCCAGCAGCCGGTTAGGGCTAGCGGGAGGGAACAGCACAGATACGCAGTATTTT.

This chain links TRBV29-1 with TRBJ1-3; possibly TRBD1 for D (6 bases). This CDR3 comprises 15 residues. The germline V gene encodes CDR1 SQVTM and CDR2 ANQGSEA. Trimming shortened V by 6 bases and J by 3 bases, and 18 bases separated the two germline ends. In DNA form, the CDR3 reads TGCAGCGTCTTGTTTACTGGGACAATTGGAAACACCATATATTTT. Protein sequence: CSVLFTGTIGNTIYF.

The genes are TRBV30 and TRBJ2-7; D is unclear. The germline V and J ends were trimmed by 5 bases and 6 bases, with 17 bases remaining between them. Germline V gene data show CDR1 as GTSNPN and CDR2 as SVGIG (reference sequence). There are 13 residues in the CDR3. The CDR3 DNA sequence: TGTGCCTGGGCTGGGGTACCGCCCCCCGAGCAGTACTTC. Amino acid sequence: CAWAGVPPPEQYF.

V and J are TRBV5-4 and TRBJ2-2; D remains ambiguous. Germline V gene sequence: CDR1 SGHNT, CDR2 YYREEE (reference sequence). V lost 0 bases, J lost 6 bases, and 6 bases lay in between. The CDR3 is 13 amino acids. The CDR3 DNA reads as TGTGCCAGCAGCTTGGTTGCATCCGGGGAGCTGTTTTTT. Protein: CASSLVASGELFF.

V is TRBV6-1 and J is TRBJ2-2; TRBD2 matches 7 bases. CDR1 is MNHNS, CDR2 SASEGT, per germline. After removal of 2 bases from V and 3 bases from J, the junction contained 0 bases not matched to a gene. The CDR3 contains 14 residues. The CDR3 reads CASSELADTGELFF. The CDR3 nucleotides read TGTGCCAGCAGTGAACTAGCGGACACCGGGGAGCTGTTTTTT.

The chain is built from TRBV6-1 and TRBJ1-4; D is ambiguous. The CDR3 has 15 amino acids. V dropped 2 bases and J dropped 10 bases, with 17 bases sitting between them. Germline CDR1 reads MNHNS; CDR2 reads SASEGT. The CDR3 DNA follows: TGTGCCAGCAGTGAAACCCGCTCGGGCCGGGGAAAACTGTTTTTT. It codes for CASSETRSGRGKLFF.

This clone was seen a handful of times. J is TRBJ2-5 and V is TRBV5-8, with D perhaps TRBD2 (5 bases). Looked up from germline, CDR1 is SGHTS and CDR2 is YDEGEE. Trimming took 5 bases from V and 5 from J, leaving 13 bases between them. CDR3 length: 13 amino acids. CDR3 protein: CASRGASFETQYF. The DNA for the CDR3 is TGTGCCAGCAGGGGAGCTAGCTTTGAGACCCAGTACTTC.

The chain recombines TRBV19 with TRBJ1-1; 9 bases map to TRBD1. This CDR3 contains 14 residues. Germline CDR1 and CDR2: LNHDA and SQIVND (reference sequence). The trim removed 5 bases at V and 1 base at J, leaving 2 bases unmatched. CDR3 residues: CASSADRGNTEAFF. The CDR3 bases are TGTGCCAGTAGTGCGGACAGGGGGAACACTGAAGCTTTCTTT.

This clone was counted a single time. This chain joins TRBV7-9 and TRBJ1-3; D is uncertain. V shed 1 base and J shed 4 bases, with 8 bases lying between them. Per the germline V gene, CDR1 is SEHNR and CDR2 is FQNEAQ (reference sequence). There are 14 residues in the CDR3. The CDR3 reads CASSLGTPGNTIYF. The CDR3 nucleotides are TGTGCCAGCAGCTTAGGGACGCCGGGAAACACCATATATTTT.

The chain combines TRBV27 with TRBJ2-7, with D possibly TRBD2 on 5 matching bases. The CDR3 contains 15 residues. Germline loops: CDR1 MNHEY, CDR2 SMNVEV (reference sequence). The germline V and J ends were trimmed by 4 bases and 0 bases, with 13 bases remaining between them. CDR3 nucleotides: TGTGCCAGCAGTTCCCATAGCGTTACCTCCTACGAGCAGTACTTC. Translation: CASSSHSVTSYEQYF.

The chain has TRBV7-9 and TRBJ2-1; 8 bases are a match to TRBD1. The trim removed 5 bases at V and 0 bases at J, leaving 3 bases unmatched. The CDR3 is 15 amino acids. Germline V gene sequence: CDR1 SEHNR, CDR2 FQNEAQ (reference sequence). CDR3 DNA: TGTGCCAGCAGCCCGGACAGGGTCTCCTACAATGAGCAGTTCTTC. Translation gives CASSPDRVSYNEQFF.

Details on this clone: Other DNA sequences in the same sample also yield this CDR3. The V and J genes are TRBV20-1 and TRBJ1-5, with D possibly being TRBD1 (6 bases). The V end was cut by 1 base, the J end by 15 bases, with 10 bases between. This CDR3 is 10 amino acids long. Germline lookup yields CDR1 DFQATT and CDR2 SNEGSKA (reference sequence). Written as DNA, the CDR3 is TGCAGTGCTAGAGGACGGGACACGCATTTT. Protein: CSARGRDTHF.

This clone was seen once. For the CDR3, the DNA is TGTGCCAGCAGCTCCAGGACAGGGAGGGGCGGGGAGCTGTTTTTT. It translates to CASSSRTGRGGELFF. This chain links TRBV7-2 with TRBJ2-2; possibly TRBD1 for D (8 bases). There are 15 residues in the CDR3. Germline CDR1 reads SGHTA; CDR2 reads FQGNSA. Trimming removed 4 bases from V and 7 bases from J, with 16 bases in between.

The chain combines TRBV28 with TRBJ2-6; no clear D gene. The V end lost 4 bases, the J end lost 0 bases, and 16 bases lay between the germline ends. CDR3 size: 18 residues. The germline V gene has CDR1 MDHEN and CDR2 SYDVKM. The CDR3 is CASSSLDGLNSGANVLTF. The CDR3 region has the DNA TGTGCCAGCAGTTCCCTGGACGGCTTGAACTCTGGGGCCAACGTCCTGACTTTC.

V usage is TRBV7-9 and J usage is TRBJ1-5; 9 nucleotides agree with TRBD1. Per germline, CDR1 SEHNR and CDR2 FQNEAQ (reference sequence). With 1 base clipped from V and 4 bases from J, the junction kept 2 bases outside the gene matches. The CDR3 has 15 amino acids. The CDR3 DNA sequence: TGTGCCAGCAGCTTAGAGACAGGGGGGAATCAGCCCCAGCATTTT. Its protein product is CASSLETGGNQPQHF.

The chain joins TRBV29-1 to TRBJ1-2; possible D gene TRBD1, 6 bases. The V gene's germline CDR1 is SQVTM and CDR2 ANQGSEA. This CDR3 has 12 residues. V was cut by 3 bases and J by 7 bases, with 12 bases left in between. The CDR3 region has the DNA TGCAGCGTTGAGGGGGGGGCCGGTGGCTACACCTTC. Amino acid sequence: CSVEGGAGGYTF.

The chain carries TRBV29-1 and TRBJ1-2, with no clear D. The CDR3 extends over 12 amino acids. Trimming took 4 bases from V and 2 from J, leaving 8 bases between them. Germline CDR1 is SQVTM and CDR2 is ANQGSEA. The CDR3 nucleotides read TGCAGCGTTGCCGAAATGAACTATGGCTACACCTTC. It yields the protein CSVAEMNYGYTF.

The chain combines TRBV7-6 with TRBJ1-1; no clear D. This CDR3 has 15 residues. CDR1 is SGHVS, CDR2 FNYEAQ, per germline. V was pared by 6 bases and J by 2 bases, with 16 bases between. CDR3 region: CASRPLAGKNTEAFF. The CDR3 DNA sequence: TGTGCCAGCAGGCCCCTGGCGGGGAAAAACACTGAAGCTTTCTTT.

This clone was counted a few times. The chain recombines TRBV15 with TRBJ1-4; D unclear. CDR1 is LNHNV, CDR2 YYDKDF, per germline (reference sequence). This CDR3 contains 13 residues. The V and J ends lost 0 bases and 5 bases respectively, with 4 bases between them. The CDR3 loop is CATSRDGNEKLFF. The CDR3 DNA is TGTGCCACCAGCAGAGACGGAAATGAAAAACTGTTTTTT.

CDR3 sequence reads: CSVSGGEVYGYTF. In DNA form, the CDR3 reads TGCAGCGTTTCAGGGGGCGAAGTCTATGGCTACACCTTC. V is TRBV29-1 and J is TRBJ1-2, with 8 bases fitting TRBD1. Trimming cost V 5 bases and J 4 bases; bases outside gene matches: 6. Looked up from germline, CDR1 is SQVTM and CDR2 is ANQGSEA. The CDR3 runs to 13 residues.

This chain connects TRBV27 to TRBJ2-1; either TRBD1 or TRBD2 may fit D (5 bases each). CDR3 length: 16 amino acids. Trimming took 7 bases from V and 0 from J, leaving 16 bases between them. Looked up from germline, CDR1 is MNHEY and CDR2 is SMNVEV (reference sequence). The CDR3 loop reads CASIGTSTSSYNEQFF. CDR3 in DNA: TGTGCCAGCATTGGGACCTCTACGAGCTCCTACAATGAGCAGTTCTTC.

The chain links TRBV14 to TRBJ1-4; D is ambiguous. CDR1 and CDR2 (germline): SGHDN, FVKESK. Trimming removed 2 bases at V and 3 bases at J, with 13 bases between. The CDR3 covers 16 residues. The CDR3 loop is CASSQTRAFPNEKLFF. CDR3 nucleotides: TGTGCCAGCAGCCAAACACGGGCTTTCCCTAATGAAAAACTGTTTTTT.

A few counts support this clone. The chain joins TRBV4-3 to TRBJ1-2; no definite D call. CDR1 is LGHNA, CDR2 YSLEER, per germline. With 0 bases removed from V and 7 bases from J, the gap between germline ends came to 18 bases. This CDR3 has 16 amino acids. The CDR3 DNA reads as TGCGCCAGCAGCCAAGATCTCCGTAGATTGTACGGTGGCTACACCTTC. Its protein is CASSQDLRRLYGGYTF.

The CDR3 DNA reads TGTGCCAGCAGCTTAAATCTAGCGGGGGAAGAGACCCAGTACTTC. Encoded protein: CASSLNLAGEETQYF. The chain joins TRBV7-9 to TRBJ2-5; the match to TRBD2 covers 10 bases. The CDR3 spans 15 residues. Germline CDR1 and CDR2: SEHNR and FQNEAQ (reference sequence). After removal of 2 bases from V and 3 bases from J, the junction contained 3 bases not matched to a gene.